A single TCR beta chain is shown here with its context. This clonotype was found many times. Its antigen remains undetermined. No much larger clone exists at a distance of one base, and base qualities are not known. The data were produced on an Illumina HiSeq 1500. TCRdb handled the public reads itself, with Q25 trimming in fastp and clone calling in MiXCR, and kept productive beta chains. Merged by CDR3 protein, the rows form single entries marked with the most common genes and DNA. The table for this sample lists roughly 200,000 distinct CDR3 sequences; about a tenth of them were counted only once. Around 4.4% of the sample lies in the top ten. The data belong to a study of T cell repertoires in cytomegalovirus infection (dated by TCRdb to the late 2010s). About the full investigation: Donor HLA type was relevant to the analysis, because carriage of CMV infection together with the matching HLA type was indicated by public TCR beta signatures. Results the study describes overall, beyond this receptor: Carriers of CMV infection plus the relevant HLA type were discriminated by the cumulative frequency of public TCR beta family members in the study cohort and in an independent approximately 360-donor cohort. In the ex vivo response, HLA-C-restricted CMV-specific TCR beta clonotypes were dominant, and in two of eight donors the single most frequent clonotype came from this HLA-C-restricted group.

CDR3 length: 13 amino acids, cysteine to phenylalanine. Only the CDR3 region is kept as DNA, spanning 39 bases read in frame from base 1. For this chain, trimming is 4 bases at the V end and 4 bases at the J end, and the number of junction bases without a gene match is 3. In the germline V gene, CDR1 corresponds to SGHVS and CDR2 to FNYEAQ. This clonotype was sampled from a human donor in good health (CMV status not recorded). Some clones in this sample may be carry-over from other donors' samples. The V and J segments used are TRBV7-6 and TRBJ1-1, with TRBD1 matching 7 junction bases. Specimen: PBMCs. This receptor has the CDR3 CASSWRQGTEAFF. The nucleotides are TGTGCCAGCAGCTGGAGACAGGGCACTGAAGCTTTCTTT.